This entry lists 16 T cell receptor beta chains sequenced from one sample in a study of T-cell memory formation after mild COVID-19. TCRdb called the 5' RACE reads again in MiXCR, with one record for every CDR3 protein. Of 200,000 to 250,000 distinct CDR3 sequences listed, roughly 17% were seen once; the top ten hold 3% to 4.5%. The sequenced sample consisted of PBMCs or a T cell subset sorted from them (not recorded which). Receptors were obtained from a man younger than 35 who had mild COVID-19 (a few samples of this study predate the infection). Cell type and time point are not known.

This clonotype has only a few counts. The chain carries TRBV28 and TRBJ1-1; D might be TRBD1 (5 bases). Trimming stripped 6 bases from V and 0 bases from J, with 14 bases between. CDR3 length: 15 residues. CDR1 MDHEN and CDR2 SYDVKM come from the germline V gene. Here the CDR3 reads CASRGPGGLNTEAFF. The CDR3 coding sequence is TGTGCCAGCAGGGGACCGGGGGGACTGAACACTGAAGCTTTCTTT.

This clonotype was counted once. The V and J genes are TRBV6-5 and TRBJ2-3; no definite D call. This CDR3 contains 14 residues. V lost 7 bases to trimming and J lost 2 bases, with 13 bases between them. Per germline, CDR1 MNHEY and CDR2 SVGAGI. The CDR3 reads CASTFSKFTDTQYF. The CDR3 DNA reads TGTGCCAGCACCTTCTCTAAGTTCACAGATACGCAGTATTTT.

The rearrangement uses TRBV6-1 and TRBJ1-5, with 8 positions matching TRBD1. CDR1 and CDR2 from the germline V gene are MNHNS and SASEGT. V was clipped by 6 bases and J by 8 bases; unmatched bases: 9. This CDR3 comprises 14 residues. DNA of the CDR3: TGTGCCAGCAGCCGGACAGGGCCCTTTGAGCCCCAGCATTTT. This codes for CASSRTGPFEPQHF.

J is TRBJ2-1 and V is TRBV4-3; unclear D gene. This CDR3 is built from 15 residues. Germline V gene data show CDR1 as LGHNA and CDR2 as YSLEER. Deletions cut 0 bases from V and 2 bases from J, with 8 bases between. The CDR3 protein is CASSQEEPAYNEQFF. DNA of the CDR3: TGCGCCAGCAGCCAAGAAGAGCCAGCCTACAATGAGCAGTTCTTC.

The chain couples TRBV5-4 to TRBJ2-1, with D unresolved. Trimming removed 0 bases at V and 5 bases at J, with 6 bases between. The CDR3 sequence is 13 residues long. CDR1 SGHNT and CDR2 YYREEE come from the germline V gene (reference sequence). The CDR3 sequence is CASSLASDNEQFF. In nucleotides, the CDR3 is TGTGCCAGCAGCTTGGCGTCGGACAATGAGCAGTTCTTC.

The J gene is TRBJ1-5, the V gene TRBV18; D is unresolved. Germline V lookup: CDR1 KGHSH, CDR2 LQKENI. Trimming removed 5 bases at V and 3 bases at J, with 11 bases between. The CDR3 spans 14 residues. CDR3 sequence (DNA): TGTGCCAGCTCAGCCGGGTCCTTCAATCAGCCCCAGCATTTT. It codes for CASSAGSFNQPQHF.

This clonotype was found a few times. The chain uses TRBV12-3 or TRBV12-4 and TRBJ2-2, with 13 bases lining up with TRBD2. This CDR3 comprises 15 residues. The ends lost 6 bases at V and 7 bases at J; junction bases unmatched: 5. CDR3 sequence: CASSQRTSGGGELFF. For the CDR3, the DNA is TGTGCCAGCAGCCAGAGGACTAGCGGGGGCGGGGAGCTGTTTTTT.

This clonotype was counted many times. This chain uses TRBV5-1 with TRBJ2-2; TRBD1 or TRBD2 may be the D gene (5 bases each). V lost 1 base to trimming and J lost 4 bases, with 8 bases between them. Germline values: CDR1 SGHRS, CDR2 YFSETQ. This CDR3 spans 14 amino acids. CDR3 region: CASSLSGATGELFF. The CDR3 coding sequence is TGCGCCAGCAGCTTGTCCGGGGCCACCGGGGAGCTGTTTTTT.

This chain links TRBV20-1 with TRBJ2-3; D is uncertain. Germline V gene sequence: CDR1 DFQATT, CDR2 SNEGSKA (reference sequence). V lost 1 base, J lost 7 bases, and 9 bases lay in between. The CDR3 contains 12 residues. The CDR3 DNA is TGCAGTGCTAGAGCCCAGACGAATACGCAGTATTTT. Translation gives CSARAQTNTQYF.

This clonotype was seen only a few times. The chain carries TRBV27 and TRBJ2-1; a possible D gene is TRBD2 (6 bases). Trimming shortened V by 5 bases and J by 0 bases, and 14 bases separated the two germline ends. Germline CDR1 reads MNHEY; CDR2 reads SMNVEV (reference sequence). The CDR3 runs to 16 residues. The CDR3 spells CASSGARRGSYNEQFF. The CDR3 bases are TGTGCCAGCAGTGGGGCCCGGCGGGGCTCCTACAATGAGCAGTTCTTC.

This clonotype was found many times. This rearrangement joins TRBV5-1 to TRBJ1-4, with 10 positions matching TRBD1. Germline V gene lookup returns CDR1 SGHRS and CDR2 YFSETQ. Trimming took 0 bases from V and 7 from J; bases not matched to a gene: 6. This CDR3 is built from 16 residues. The CDR3 loop is CASSLAGGQGVEKLFF. In DNA form, the CDR3 reads TGCGCCAGCAGCTTGGCTGGTGGACAGGGGGTTGAAAAACTGTTTTTT.

This clonotype was observed a handful of times. The chain joins TRBV6-5 to TRBJ2-3, with D perhaps matching TRBD2 (6 bases). V gave up 2 bases and J gave up 4 bases, with 16 bases separating them. The CDR3 loop spans 16 amino acids. Germline CDR1 reads MNHEY; CDR2 reads SVGAGI. The CDR3 loop is CASSYLVPGVADTQYF. The CDR3 nucleotides are TGTGCCAGCAGTTACCTAGTCCCGGGGGTGGCAGATACGCAGTATTTT.

CDR3 protein: CASSIRDSSYEQYV. The CDR3 nucleotides read TGTGCCAGCAGTATACGGGACAGCTCCTACGAGCAGTACGTC. The rearrangement joins TRBV5-5 to TRBJ2-7; 7 bases agree with TRBD1. V dropped 5 bases and J dropped 0; count of bases not matched to a gene: 5. The CDR3 extends over 14 amino acids. Germline V gene lookup returns CDR1 SGHKS and CDR2 YYEKEE (reference sequence).

The chain recombines TRBV7-2 with TRBJ2-1, with D perhaps assigned TRBD1 or TRBD2 (5 bases each). The CDR3 is 14 amino acids. Trimming removed 2 bases at V and 6 bases at J, with 11 bases between. Germline CDR1 is SGHTA and CDR2 is FQGNSA. The chain's CDR3 is CASSLPGTPNEQFF. DNA of the CDR3: TGTGCCAGCAGCTTACCGGGGACGCCCAATGAGCAGTTCTTC.

V and J are TRBV28 and TRBJ1-1; 7 nucleotides match TRBD1. This CDR3 contains 14 residues. V shed 2 bases and J 8 bases; nucleotides not matched to a gene: 8. The germline V gene encodes CDR1 MDHEN and CDR2 SYDVKM. This CDR3 is CASSLGGDSEEAFF. The DNA for the CDR3 is TGTGCCAGCAGTTTAGGCGGGGACAGCGAGGAAGCTTTCTTT.

This clonotype was counted only a few times. This chain links TRBV18 with TRBJ1-1; D is ambiguous. Germline V gives CDR1 KGHSH, CDR2 LQKENI. The CDR3 contains 13 residues. The V end lost 3 bases, the J end lost 1 base, and 6 bases lay between the germline ends. The CDR3 here is CASSPNRNTEAFF. In DNA, the CDR3 is TGTGCCAGCTCACCGAACAGGAACACTGAAGCTTTCTTT.